This T cell receptor beta chain is drawn from a study of vaccination and CD4 T cells after COVID-19. Overall study: From HCoV-229E, HCoV-OC43, HCoV-NL63 and SARS-CoV-2, overlapping spike peptides were used to stimulate the cells.

About this clonotype itself: Its antigen remains unidentified.

Time point specified: late sampling 161 to 241 days after vaccination in three convalescent patients. Treatment reported: roughly 11-day PBMC culture with coronavirus spike peptide pools or control peptides (ViraFEST assay). This CDR3 is 11 amino acids long. Germline values: CDR1 SEHNR, CDR2 FQNEAQ (reference sequence). V lost 4 bases and J lost 6, with 4 bases in between. The study sequenced cultured CD4+ T cell DNA using the Oncomine TCR Beta short-read assay. MiXCR, run by TCRdb on the PCR reads, gives a single entry per CDR3 protein. This table holds about 25,000 distinct CDR3 sequences, approximately 28% found once.

The input for sequencing was CD4+ T cells from blood, cultured in vitro, taken about 7 months after SARS-CoV-2 vaccination. The V call is TRBV7-9, the J call TRBJ2-1; D unclear. This receptor was taken from a human donor who had recovered from COVID-19. CDR3: CASSWANEQFF. Written as DNA, the CDR3 is TGTGCCAGCAGCTGGGCCAATGAGCAGTTCTTC.